One T cell receptor beta chain is described in this entry. This sample is part of a study of tumor-infiltrating lymphocytes in localized non-small cell lung cancer. Study as a whole: Several tumor histologies, both smoking statuses, and some post-neoadjuvant chemotherapy samples were included.

The CDR3 extends over 14 amino acids. The germline V gene has CDR1 SGHTA and CDR2 FQGNSA. With 6 bases removed from V and 3 bases from J, the gap between germline ends came to 15 bases. Libraries were prepared by immunoSEQ multiplex PCR; TCRdb keeps only in-frame clonotypes and omits some of them. The table lists 6,400 or so clones, 74% of them singletons. The sequence was collected from a human donor with non-small cell lung cancer. The material sequenced was uninvolved lung tissue not adjacent to the tumor. The V call is TRBV7-2, the J call TRBJ2-7, with D possibly being TRBD2 (6 bases). The DNA for the CDR3 is TGTGCCAGCAGTACGTATCTTAGCGGCTACGAGCAGTACTTC. Its translation: CASSTYLSGYEQYF.